The TCR beta chain described here comes from a study of human T cells and chemical hapten exposure. The time point denotes: pre-sensitization, week 0. Treatment meaning: therapeutic diphenylcyclopropenone sensitization with weekly scalp DPC. Study outcomes and limitations: TCRs exceeding 1 in 1000 frequency stayed unchanged with DPC sensitization.

MiXCR was run by TCRdb on the RACE reads, yielding one entry per CDR3 protein. The repertoire holds about 180,000 distinct CDR3 sequences, nearly 30% seen once, with about 2.7% in the top ten. A remark on this clonotype: Its antigen is undetermined. The junction and the germline gene differ at one end; a read error may be behind it.

The CDR3 is 13 residues long. The germline CDR1 and CDR2 sequences are DFQATT and SNEGSKA (reference sequence). The chain recombines TRBV20-1 with TRBJ2-7; TRBD2 agrees at 12 bases. The source material was whole blood, sampled in connection with sensitization to the hapten diphenylcyclopropenone (DPC). This TCR was recovered from a woman under 40 with alopecia areata. Some clones in this sample may be carry-over from other donors' samples. The CDR3 DNA is TGCAGTGCCCAACTAGATCCTAGCGGGGGGGTACACTTC. It encodes CSAQLDPSGGVHF.